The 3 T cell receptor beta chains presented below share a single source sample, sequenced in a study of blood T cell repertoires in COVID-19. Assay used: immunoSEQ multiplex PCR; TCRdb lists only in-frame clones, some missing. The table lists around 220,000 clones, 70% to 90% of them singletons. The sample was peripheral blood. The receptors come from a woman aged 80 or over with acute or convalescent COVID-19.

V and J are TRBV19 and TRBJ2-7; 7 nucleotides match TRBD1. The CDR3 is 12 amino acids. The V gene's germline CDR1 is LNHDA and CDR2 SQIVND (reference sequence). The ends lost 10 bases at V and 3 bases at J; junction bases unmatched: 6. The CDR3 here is CATGDRNYEQYF. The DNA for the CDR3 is TGTGCCACCGGGGACAGAAACTACGAGCAGTACTTC.

CDR3 coding DNA: TGCAGTGCCCCTACCCAAGAGACCCAGTACTTC. Translation gives CSAPTQETQYF. J is TRBJ2-5 and V is TRBV20-1; no definite D call. V was pared by 6 bases and J by 1 base, with 6 bases between. CDR3 size: 11 residues. Per germline, CDR1 DFQATT and CDR2 SNEGSKA (reference sequence).

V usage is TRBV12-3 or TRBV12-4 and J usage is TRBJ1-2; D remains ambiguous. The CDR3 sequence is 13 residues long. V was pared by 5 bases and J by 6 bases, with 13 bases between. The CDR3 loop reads CASSQIRGDGYTF. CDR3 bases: TGTGCCAGCAGTCAGATCCGTGGTGATGGCTACACCTTC.